Following are 27 T cell receptor beta chains from one sample sequenced in a study of brain T cells in children with intractable seizures. Clones were sequenced by immunoSEQ multiplex PCR, and TCRdb holds only the in-frame ones, with some missing. The profile shows 80,000 or so clones, around 91% of them singletons. Sequences were derived from peripheral blood, sampled at surgery. The receptors originated from a girl aged 2-10 years with Rasmussen encephalitis and intractable seizures.

The chain recombines TRBV2 with TRBJ1-5; D is possibly TRBD1 (6 bases). The CDR3 covers 13 residues. Germline CDR1 and CDR2: SNHLY and FYNNEI. The germline V and J ends were trimmed by 5 bases and 5 bases, with 10 bases remaining between them. This CDR3 reads CASSRRTDQPQHF. CDR3 bases: TGTGCCAGCAGTCGTCGGACAGATCAGCCCCAGCATTTT. The whole variable domain, remainder taken from reference TRBV2 and TRBJ1-5, is EPEVTQTPSHQVTQMGQEVILRCVPISNHLYFYWYRQILGQKVEFLVSFYNNEISEKSEIFDDQFSVERPDGSNFTLKIRSTKLEDSAMYFCASSRRTDQPQHFGDGTRLSIL.

This clone was recorded once. This chain connects TRBV2 to TRBJ1-6; D may be TRBD1 (5 bases). The V end lost 11 bases, the J end lost 10 bases, and 21 bases lay between the germline ends. Looked up from germline, CDR1 is SNHLY and CDR2 is FYNNEI. This CDR3 is built from 14 residues. CDR3: CAGGRPAEGSPLHF. The CDR3 DNA sequence: TGTGCCGGGGGGAGGCCGGCAGAGGGGTCACCCCTCCACTTT.

This chain uses TRBV12-3 or TRBV12-4 with TRBJ1-5; D is unresolved. V lost 2 bases, J lost 6 bases, and 8 bases lay in between. This CDR3 has 13 residues. This CDR3 reads CASSLLEVQPQHF. The CDR3 DNA sequence: TGTGCCAGCAGTTTACTGGAAGTTCAGCCCCAGCATTTT.

The chain links TRBV20-1 to TRBJ1-2; perhaps TRBD1 as D (5 bases). CDR1 is DFQATT and CDR2 is SNEGSKA in the germline V gene (reference sequence). This CDR3 spans 10 amino acids. V lost 6 bases and J 12 bases, leaving 14 bases between the germline ends. CDR3 loop: CSASTVGDTF. CDR3 in DNA: TGCAGTGCCTCGACGGTGGGGGACACCTTC.

This clone appeared once. The chain recombines TRBV19 with TRBJ2-2, with 10 bases fitting TRBD2. The CDR3 runs to 16 residues. The ends lost 4 bases at V and 8 bases at J; junction bases unmatched: 10. Germline V gene data show CDR1 as LNHDA and CDR2 as SQIVND (reference sequence). DNA for the CDR3: TGTGCCAGTAGTACCACCAGCGGGGGGGCCCGAGGGGAGCTGTTTTTT. Translation: CASSTTSGGARGELFF.

The rearrangement uses TRBV6-1 and TRBJ1-3; possible D gene TRBD1, 5 bases. The CDR3 length is 13 residues. In germline, CDR1 is MNHNS, CDR2 SASEGT. The V end lost 2 bases, the J end lost 13 bases, and 15 bases lay between the germline ends. The CDR3 bases are TGTGCCAGCAGTGAAATTAGGGGCGACCCAATATATTTT. As protein: CASSEIRGDPIYF.

This chain joins TRBV19 and TRBJ2-3, with 8 bases that match TRBD1. Trimming removed 3 bases from V and 5 bases from J; junction bases left unmatched: 4. CDR3 length equals 14 residues. Germline V CDR1 and CDR2: LNHDA, SQIVND (reference sequence). CDR3 sequence (DNA): TGTGCCAGTAGTATCCGCAGGGGGCAAGATACGCAGTATTTT. Encoded protein: CASSIRRGQDTQYF.

The chain recombines TRBV6-5 with TRBJ1-5, with D maybe TRBD1 (6 bases). V was pared by 1 base and J by 3 bases, with 10 bases between. The CDR3 has 15 residues. CDR1 and CDR2 (germline): MNHEY, SVGAGI. CDR3 in amino acids: CASSYLAGDNQPQHF. The CDR3 DNA is TGTGCCAGCAGTTACTTAGCAGGGGACAATCAGCCCCAGCATTTT.

The genes are TRBV10-3 and TRBJ1-1; TRBD1 might be the D (6 bases). Trimming removed 7 bases at V and 6 bases at J, with 21 bases between. CDR1 and CDR2 from the germline V gene are ENHRY and SYGVKD. The CDR3 is made up of 15 amino acids. The CDR3 DNA reads TGTGCCATCAAACCCCCCTCGGGGGGCGGGGCTGAAGCTTTCTTT. It specifies CAIKPPSGGGAEAFF.

The chain combines TRBV19 with TRBJ2-5; TRBD2 might be the D (7 bases). The CDR3 runs to 13 residues. Trimming cost V 8 bases and J 5 bases, with 15 bases left between them. Germline CDR1 LNHDA, CDR2 SQIVND (reference sequence). The DNA of the CDR3 is TGTGCCAGTCGCCAACAGGGAGGGGAGACCCAGTACTTC. As protein: CASRQQGGETQYF. The full variable domain, with the rest looked up from reference TRBV19 and TRBJ2-5, is DGGITQSPKYLFRKEGQNVTLSCEQNLNHDAMYWYRQDPGQGLRLIYYSQIVNDFQKGDIAEGYSVSREKKESFPLTVTSAQKNPTAFYLCASRQQGGETQYFGPGTRLLVL.

In the case of this clone: One junction end does not reproduce the germline sequence, and a read error may be involved. The V gene is TRBV7-7, the J gene TRBJ2-2, with D perhaps assigned TRBD1 or TRBD2 (6 bases each). Germline V gene sequence: CDR1 SSHAT, CDR2 FNYEAQ (reference sequence). The CDR3 runs to 16 residues. The CDR3 loop is CASSWGAGQGTGELFF. CDR3 DNA: TGTGCTAGCAGCTGGGGGGCCGGGCAGGGCACCGGGGAGCTGTTTTTT.

The CDR3 loop reads CASVWTGSNEQFF. The CDR3 DNA sequence: TGTGCTAGTGTTTGGACAGGGTCCAATGAGCAGTTCTTC. The J gene is TRBJ2-1, the V gene TRBV12-5; 8 bases line up with TRBD1. The ends lost 7 bases at V and 6 bases at J; junction bases unmatched: 5. The germline CDR1 and CDR2 sequences are LGHNT and FRNRAP. The length of the CDR3 is 13 residues.

The J gene is TRBJ2-7, the V gene TRBV2; D unclear. V was trimmed by 3 bases and J by 2 bases, leaving 11 bases between them. Per the germline V gene, CDR1 is SNHLY and CDR2 is FYNNEI. The CDR3 length is 14 residues. The DNA for the CDR3 is TGTGCCAGCAGTGATGCTTCCGGCACCTACGAGCAGTACTTC. This codes for CASSDASGTYEQYF.

The chain couples TRBV30 to TRBJ1-1; 9 positions agree with TRBD1. This CDR3 has 13 residues. In germline, CDR1 is GTSNPN, CDR2 SVGIG (reference sequence). With V trimmed by 1 base and J by 10 bases, 7 bases remained unmatched. CDR3 region: CAWSDDRGRVAFF. CDR3 sequence (DNA): TGTGCCTGGAGTGATGACAGGGGGAGAGTAGCTTTCTTT.

This chain joins TRBV19 and TRBJ1-4; 7 bases line up with TRBD1. This CDR3 comprises 18 residues. Unmatched junction bases numbered 12, after V lost 5 bases and J lost 0 bases. Germline V lookup: CDR1 LNHDA, CDR2 SQIVND (reference sequence). The CDR3 protein is CASSVEGTAFATNEKLFF. In nucleotides, the CDR3 is TGTGCCAGTAGTGTGGAAGGGACAGCCTTTGCAACTAATGAAAAACTGTTTTTT.

The CDR3 sequence is CAISEPESPTGTDIYNEQFF. The CDR3 DNA is TGTGCCATCAGTGAGCCTGAATCACCAACCGGGACAGACATATACAATGAGCAGTTCTTC. This sequence joins TRBV10-3 and TRBJ2-1; 7 bases align to TRBD1. CDR1 and CDR2 from the germline V gene are ENHRY and SYGVKD. The CDR3 consists of 20 residues. V lost 2 bases, J lost 4 bases, and 20 bases stayed unmatched.

CDR3 sequence (DNA): TGTGCCAGCAGCTCGAATGAGAACAGCGGGTCCTCCTACAATGAGCAGTTCTTC. This translates into CASSSNENSGSSYNEQFF. This sequence joins TRBV5-4 and TRBJ2-1, with D possibly TRBD2 on 6 matching bases. The CDR3 runs to 18 residues. Germline lookup yields CDR1 SGHNT and CDR2 YYREEE (reference sequence). V gave up 3 bases and J gave up 0 bases, with 19 bases separating them.

The V gene is TRBV28, the J gene TRBJ1-6; the D is unclear. V lost 3 bases, J lost 10 bases, and 7 bases lay in between. The V gene's germline CDR1 is MDHEN and CDR2 SYDVKM. The length of the CDR3 is 12 residues. The CDR3 region has the DNA TGTGCCAGCAGTTTCCTTCGATCACCCCTCCACTTT. Encoded protein: CASSFLRSPLHF.

This chain links TRBV27 with TRBJ2-3, with 11 bases that match TRBD2. CDR3 length: 17 residues. Germline V gives CDR1 MNHEY, CDR2 SMNVEV (reference sequence). The V gene end was trimmed by 7 bases and the J gene end by 3 bases; junction bases not matched to a gene: 12. The CDR3 region is CASTRVSGRARTDTQYF. The CDR3 nucleotides read TGTGCCAGCACCAGGGTTAGCGGGAGGGCCAGGACAGATACGCAGTATTTT.

This clone showed up just once. The chain combines TRBV10-3 with TRBJ2-7; D gene unclear. Per germline, CDR1 ENHRY and CDR2 SYGVKD. The V and J ends lost 3 bases and 2 bases respectively, with 5 bases between them. The CDR3 contains 12 residues. CDR3 loop: CAISDLAYEQYF. DNA for the CDR3: TGTGCCATCAGTGACTTGGCCTACGAGCAGTACTTC.

The genes are TRBV5-5 and TRBJ1-6; no clear D gene. Germline-derived CDR1 and CDR2 are SGHKS and YYEKEE (reference sequence). This CDR3 has 14 residues. Trimming took off 0 bases at V and 8 bases at J, with 9 bases between the two ends. The CDR3 DNA follows: TGTGCCAGCAGCTTGGTTCCTCGAGATTCACCCCTCCACTTT. This translates into CASSLVPRDSPLHF. The full variable domain, with the rest looked up from reference TRBV5-5 and TRBJ1-6, is DAGVTQSPTHLIKTRGQQVTLRCSPISGHKSVSWYQQVLGQGPQFIFQYYEKEERGRGNFPDRFSARQFPNYSSELNVNALLLGDSALYLCASSLVPRDSPLHFGNGTRLTVT.

This clone has only one observation. V gene TRBV3-1 (or the pseudogene TRBV3-2) combines with J gene TRBJ2-7; D remains ambiguous. The V end was cut by 4 bases, the J end by 4 bases, with 8 bases between. The CDR3 spans 12 residues. Germline-derived CDR1 and CDR2 are LGHDT and YNNKEL (reference sequence). The CDR3 DNA reads as TGTGCCAGCAGCCCCACCGGGTACGAGCAGTACTTC. Its protein is CASSPTGYEQYF.

This chain links TRBV6-6 with TRBJ1-6, with 7 bases matching TRBD1. V trimming: 6 bases; J trimming: 8 bases; junction bases outside the gene matches: 4. CDR3 size: 13 residues. Germline V lookup: CDR1 MNHNY, CDR2 SVGAGI (reference sequence). The CDR3 DNA sequence: TGTGCCAGCAGCCGGGACAGAGATTCACCCCTCCACTTT. It translates to CASSRDRDSPLHF.

The chain uses TRBV27 and TRBJ2-3; D could derive from TRBD1 or TRBD2 (6 bases each). The V end lost 6 bases, the J end lost 4 bases, and 14 bases lay between the germline ends. The CDR3 is made up of 14 amino acids. CDR1 and CDR2 from the germline V gene are MNHEY and SMNVEV (reference sequence). CDR3 amino acids: CASSPTGGADTQYF. As DNA, the CDR3 is TGTGCCAGCAGCCCCACCGGGGGCGCAGATACGCAGTATTTT.

This clone has at least ten counts. This chain connects TRBV4-1 to TRBJ1-1, with 8 positions matching TRBD1. CDR3 length: 14 amino acids. V lost 4 bases to trimming and J lost 4 bases; unmatched junction nucleotides: 5. Germline V gene lookup returns CDR1 MGHRA and CDR2 YSYEKL. The CDR3 DNA reads TGCGCCAGCAGCCTCGGACAGGGAACCACTGAAGCTTTCTTT. The encoded protein is CASSLGQGTTEAFF.

The chain is built from TRBV10-2 and TRBJ2-3, with 8 bases fitting TRBD2. CDR3 length equals 15 residues. The V gene end was trimmed by 2 bases and the J gene end by 4 bases; junction bases not matched to a gene: 5. Germline lookup yields CDR1 WSHSY and CDR2 SAAADI. CDR3 in DNA: TGCGCCAGCAGTGAGGGACTAGCCCCAGCAGATACGCAGTATTTT. It translates to CASSEGLAPADTQYF.

The chain uses TRBV6-2 or TRBV6-3 and TRBJ1-2; D ambiguous. From germline, CDR1 is MNHEY and CDR2 SVGEGT. Trimming cost V 0 bases and J 4 bases, with 9 bases left between them. This CDR3 comprises 14 residues. This CDR3 is CASSYSGIVYGYTF. The CDR3 DNA reads TGTGCCAGCAGTTACTCCGGGATTGTCTATGGCTACACCTTC.